Following are 21 T cell receptor beta chains from one sample sequenced in a study of Ad26.COV2.S vaccination and SARS-CoV-2 variants. Stated treatment: some 20 received Ad26.COV2.S at low or high dose, single or two shots; five or six received placebo; per-sample allocation not given. Sample collection was performed on day 63 after the first vaccine or placebo injection. Libraries were prepared by immunoSEQ multiplex PCR; TCRdb keeps only in-frame clonotypes and omits some of them. Of 450,000 to 550,000 clones in the sample, nearly 90% were seen once. The sequences come from peripheral blood, collected in a trial of Ad26.COV2.S vaccine versus placebo. These receptors came from a person between 18 and 60 years old who received the Ad26.COV2.S COVID-19 vaccine or a placebo.

A word on this clone: Other DNA sequences in this sample translate to the same CDR3. This rearrangement joins TRBV20-1 to TRBJ1-5; no definite D call. Germline V gene sequence: CDR1 DFQATT, CDR2 SNEGSKA (reference sequence). The CDR3 is 11 amino acids. Trimming pared 4 bases from V and 2 bases from J, leaving 3 bases between. CDR3 nucleotide sequence: TGCAGTGCTATAGGCAATCAGCCCCAGCATTTT. Its protein is CSAIGNQPQHF.

In DNA form, the CDR3 reads TGCGCCAGCAGCTGGGCTAGCGGGGGTACAAGAGGGACCCAGTACTTC. It is translated as CASSWASGGTRGTQYF. The chain carries TRBV5-1 and TRBJ2-5, with 10 positions matching TRBD2. The CDR3 totals 16 residues. Looked up from germline, CDR1 is SGHRS and CDR2 is YFSETQ. V dropped 3 bases and J dropped 7; count of bases not matched to a gene: 12.

The chain recombines TRBV4-1 with TRBJ1-1; D is possibly TRBD1 (5 bases). Trimming took 0 bases from V and 4 from J, leaving 6 bases between them. Germline V gene data show CDR1 as MGHRA and CDR2 as YSYEKL. This CDR3 region has 13 residues. For the CDR3, the DNA is TGCGCCAGCAGCCAAGACCAGGGCACTGAAGCTTTCTTT. This translates into CASSQDQGTEAFF.

The genes are TRBV7-9 and TRBJ1-6; D gene uncertain. The CDR3 covers 16 residues. Trimming cost V 6 bases and J 2 bases, with 14 bases left between them. Per the germline V gene, CDR1 is SEHNR and CDR2 is FQNEAQ (reference sequence). This CDR3 is CASRPSGRAYNSPLHF. Written as DNA, the CDR3 is TGTGCCAGCAGACCATCAGGACGGGCCTATAATTCACCCCTCCACTTT.

V and J are TRBV5-1 and TRBJ2-2; 12 nucleotides align to TRBD2. V dropped 4 bases and J dropped 5; count of bases not matched to a gene: 6. This CDR3 comprises 16 residues. The germline gives CDR1 SGHRS, CDR2 YFSETQ. The CDR3 protein is CASSTSTSGRTGELFF. CDR3 coding DNA: TGCGCCAGCAGCACTTCTACTAGCGGGAGGACCGGGGAGCTGTTTTTT.

This chain connects TRBV21-1 to TRBJ2-1; the table's D call of TRBD1 was not tested on the DNA. TRBV21-1 is a pseudogene. The CDR3 extends over 16 amino acids. In DNA form, the CDR3 reads TGTGCCAGCAAGGGTCCCCGGGACAGTAGGGACAATGAGCAGTTCTTC. Encoded protein: CASKGPRDSRDNEQFF.

The rearrangement links TRBV2 to TRBJ2-5; no definite D call. Trimming left V 6 bases short and J 1 base short, with 12 bases between. CDR1 is SNHLY, CDR2 FYNNEI, per germline. The CDR3 is made up of 14 amino acids. The CDR3: CASSSGRSQETQYF. CDR3 bases: TGTGCCAGCAGCTCAGGAAGATCCCAAGAGACCCAGTACTTC.

This chain uses TRBV6-6 with TRBJ2-5, with 16 bases aligning to TRBD2. The V and J ends lost 5 bases and 4 bases, in that order; junction bases with no gene match: 7. The CDR3 extends over 17 amino acids. CDR1 MNHNY and CDR2 SVGAGI come from the germline V gene (reference sequence). The CDR3 sequence: CASSLGLAGGPLETQYF. The CDR3 nucleotides read TGTGCCAGCAGTCTGGGACTAGCGGGGGGGCCGTTAGAGACCCAGTACTTC.

The chain couples TRBV6-5 to TRBJ1-1; the D is unclear. In germline, CDR1 is MNHEY, CDR2 SVGAGI. V was cut by 3 bases and J by 6 bases, with 14 bases left in between. This CDR3 is 14 amino acids long. This CDR3 is CASSYQVGMSEAFF. DNA of the CDR3: TGTGCCAGCAGTTATCAGGTGGGGATGTCTGAAGCTTTCTTT.

J is TRBJ2-7 and V is TRBV20-1, with 10 bases identical to TRBD1. The length of the CDR3 is 15 residues. Germline lookup yields CDR1 DFQATT and CDR2 SNEGSKA (reference sequence). The ends lost 3 bases at V and 1 base at J; junction bases unmatched: 6. CDR3 bases: TGCAGTGCTAGTCCGGGACAGGGGATATCCTACGAGCAGTACTTC. Translated, it gives CSASPGQGISYEQYF.

The gene calls are TRBV6-1 and TRBJ2-7; TRBD2 matches at 8 bases. The CDR3 totals 13 residues. J lost 9 bases, V lost 2 bases, and 6 bases had no gene match. Germline V CDR1 and CDR2: MNHNS, SASEGT. This CDR3 reads CASSEPPGLGQYV. In DNA form, the CDR3 reads TGTGCCAGCAGTGAACCCCCGGGACTAGGGCAGTACGTC.

The chain is built from TRBV7-3 and TRBJ2-2; the D gene is possibly TRBD1 (6 bases). CDR3 length: 15 amino acids. V dropped 4 bases and J dropped 0 bases, with 9 bases sitting between them. CDR1 and CDR2 from the germline V gene are SGHTA and FQGTGA. CDR3 sequence reads: CASSSQGANTGELFF. The CDR3 DNA sequence: TGTGCCAGCAGCTCACAGGGCGCGAACACCGGGGAGCTGTTTTTT.

J is TRBJ2-1 and V is TRBV7-2, with 12 bases that match TRBD2. The CDR3 is made up of 18 amino acids. CDR1 and CDR2 (germline): SGHTA, FQGNSA. The V and J ends lost 1 base and 3 bases, in that order; junction bases with no gene match: 7. CDR3 loop: CASSLVRTSGMYYNEQFF. Written as DNA, the CDR3 is TGTGCCAGCAGCTTAGTTCGGACTAGCGGGATGTACTACAATGAGCAGTTCTTC.

The chain links TRBV5-1 to TRBJ2-3; perhaps D is TRBD1 or TRBD2 (5 bases each). The CDR3 spans 13 residues. Germline values: CDR1 SGHRS, CDR2 YFSETQ. The V end lost 7 bases, the J end lost 3 bases, and 12 bases lay between the germline ends. The CDR3 DNA is TGCGCCAGCCTGACAGAGGGGACAGATACGCAGTATTTT. Translation gives CASLTEGTDTQYF.

The gene calls are TRBV29-1 and TRBJ2-3; the D gene is possibly TRBD2 (6 bases). The CDR3 length is 13 residues. CDR1 and CDR2 from the germline V gene are SQVTM and ANQGSEA. Trimming shortened V by 1 base and J by 7 bases, and 12 bases separated the two germline ends. CDR3 region: CSVEGLVSYTQYF. Written as DNA, the CDR3 is TGCAGCGTTGAAGGACTAGTGAGTTATACGCAGTATTTT.

In the case of this clone: Other DNA sequences in this sample translate to the same CDR3. V and J are TRBV5-4 and TRBJ2-5; D possibly uses TRBD1 or TRBD2 (5 bases each). CDR3 length: 14 amino acids. Trimming shortened V by 1 base and J by 1 base, and 8 bases separated the two germline ends. Germline V gene data show CDR1 as SGHNT and CDR2 as YYREEE (reference sequence). The CDR3: CASSLSGAQETQYF. Written as DNA, the CDR3 is TGTGCCAGCAGCTTGTCCGGGGCCCAAGAGACCCAGTACTTC.

About this clone: Other DNA sequences of this sample code for an identical CDR3. This chain uses TRBV5-1 with TRBJ2-1; D uncertain. The CDR3 extends over 13 amino acids. In germline, CDR1 is SGHRS, CDR2 YFSETQ. Deletions cut 1 base from V and 4 bases from J, with 6 bases between. In DNA, the CDR3 is TGCGCCAGCAGCTTGAGGGAATACAATGAGCAGTTCTTC. It translates to CASSLREYNEQFF.

The table lists this clone with a few counts. The CDR3 region is CASSYGSNTEAFF. CDR3 bases: TGTGCCAGCAGTTACGGGTCGAACACTGAAGCTTTCTTT. The chain joins TRBV27 to TRBJ1-1; no firm D call. The CDR3 covers 13 residues. V lost 4 bases, J lost 1 base, and 7 bases lay in between. CDR1 and CDR2 from the germline V gene are MNHEY and SMNVEV (reference sequence).

The gene calls are TRBV14 and TRBJ1-4; D is unclear. Trimming stripped 5 bases from V and 5 bases from J, with 9 bases between. The germline V gene has CDR1 SGHDN and CDR2 FVKESK. The CDR3 spans 13 residues. CDR3 region: CASSSSLNEKLFF. The CDR3 DNA sequence: TGTGCCAGCAGCTCCTCCCTAAATGAAAAACTGTTTTTT. Complete variable domain (other parts from reference TRBV14 and TRBJ1-4): EAGVTQFPSHSVIEKGQTVTLRCDPISGHDNLYWYRRVMGKEIKFLLHFVKESKQDESGMPNNRFLAERTGGTYSTLKVQPAELEDSGVYFCASSSSLNEKLFFGSGTQLSVL.

This clone was observed a handful of times. The chain carries TRBV28 and TRBJ1-1; D is undetermined. Between the trimmed V and J ends, which lost 2 bases and 2 bases, there was a span of 6 bases. The CDR3 covers 13 residues. Germline V gene lookup returns CDR1 MDHEN and CDR2 SYDVKM. The DNA of the CDR3 is TGTGCCAGCAGTTTAGCAGGCAACACTGAAGCTTTCTTT. The encoded protein is CASSLAGNTEAFF.

V is TRBV19 and J is TRBJ1-2; no firm D call. Looked up from germline, CDR1 is LNHDA and CDR2 is SQIVND (reference sequence). This CDR3 contains 14 residues. V lost 1 base, J lost 8 bases, and 14 bases lay in between. CDR3 sequence (DNA): TGTGCCAGTAGTATAGGGAATCGGGAGCGGGGCTACACCTTC. Encoded protein: CASSIGNRERGYTF.